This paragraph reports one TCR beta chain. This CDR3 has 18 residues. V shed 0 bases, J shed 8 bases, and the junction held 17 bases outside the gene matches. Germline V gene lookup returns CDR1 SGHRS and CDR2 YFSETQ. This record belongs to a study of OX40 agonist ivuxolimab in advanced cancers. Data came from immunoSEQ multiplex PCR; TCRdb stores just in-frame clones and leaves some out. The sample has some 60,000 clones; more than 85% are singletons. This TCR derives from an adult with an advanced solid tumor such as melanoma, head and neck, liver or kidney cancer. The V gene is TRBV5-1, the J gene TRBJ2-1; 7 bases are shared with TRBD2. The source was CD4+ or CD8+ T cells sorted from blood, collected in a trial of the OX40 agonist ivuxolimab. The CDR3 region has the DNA TGCGCCAGCAGCTTGGCTGGACTAGGTGCGCTACAGATGGATGAGCAGTTCTTC. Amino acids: CASSLAGLGALQMDEQFF. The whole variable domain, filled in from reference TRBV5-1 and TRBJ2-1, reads KAGVTQTPRYLIKTRGQQVTLSCSPISGHRSVSWYQQTPGQGLQFLFEYFSETQRNKGNFPGRFSGRQFSNSRSEMNVSTLELGDSALYLCASSLAGLGALQMDEQFFGPGTRLTVL.